This entry describes one T cell receptor (beta chain). The source of the sample is a study of blood T cell repertoires in COVID-19. About the research overall: Sources were T cells, B-cell-depleted T cells, or PBMCs; the material itself was cDNA or gDNA.

TCRdb's table, derived via immunoSEQ multiplex PCR, lists solely in-frame clones and lacks some. The sample has over 150,000 clones, 70% to 80% seen once; the top ten hold around 11%. V gave up 5 bases and J gave up 2 bases, with 13 bases separating them. Per the germline V gene, CDR1 is LNHDA and CDR2 is SQIVND (reference sequence). The CDR3 covers 15 residues. V gene TRBV19 combines with J gene TRBJ1-5; unclear D gene. The clonotype comes from a woman in her 50s with acute or convalescent COVID-19. The sequenced sample was peripheral blood. As DNA, the CDR3 is TGTGCCAGTAGTCCGATAATGGAGGGCAATCAGCCCCAGCATTTT. As protein: CASSPIMEGNQPQHF.